The 8 T cell receptor beta chains listed next were all sequenced from one sample in a study of blood T cell repertoires in COVID-19. Profiled with immunoSEQ multiplex PCR; TCRdb holds only in-frame clones, not every one. There are about 250,000 clones in the sample; roughly 80% occur only once, and around 6.4% lies in the top ten. Sequencing was performed on peripheral blood. These receptors were taken from a woman aged 55-75 years with active or convalescent COVID-19.

The chain is built from TRBV7-2 and TRBJ2-3, with D possibly matching TRBD1 (5 bases). CDR1 and CDR2 (germline): SGHTA, FQGNSA. V lost 5 bases and J 2 bases, leaving 17 bases between the germline ends. The CDR3 consists of 16 residues. CDR3: CASSQGEWGNTDTQYF. The CDR3 bases are TGTGCCAGCAGCCAGGGCGAGTGGGGAAACACAGATACGCAGTATTTT.

The V call is TRBV20-1, the J call TRBJ2-5, with D possibly TRBD2 on 6 matching bases. This CDR3 is built from 11 residues. Germline V gene sequence: CDR1 DFQATT, CDR2 SNEGSKA (reference sequence). DNA of the CDR3: TGCAGCGCGGGACCCAAAGAGACCCAGTACTTC. It encodes CSAGPKETQYF.

This clone appeared once. The chain carries TRBV5-1 and TRBJ2-1; no clear D. Germline CDR1 and CDR2: SGHRS and YFSETQ. V was trimmed by 0 bases and J by 6 bases, leaving 10 bases between them. This CDR3 is built from 14 residues. The CDR3 DNA follows: TGCGCCAGCAGCTTGGGTCAATCCCCCAATGAGCAGTTCTTC. Residues: CASSLGQSPNEQFF. Using reference TRBV5-1 and TRBJ2-1 for the parts outside the CDR3, the full variable domain is KAGVTQTPRYLIKTRGQQVTLSCSPISGHRSVSWYQQTPGQGLQFLFEYFSETQRNKGNFPGRFSGRQFSNSRSEMNVSTLELGDSALYLCASSLGQSPNEQFFGPGTRLTVL.

About this clone: One junction end does not reproduce the germline sequence, and a read error may be involved. The J gene is TRBJ2-5, the V gene TRBV5-1, with 9 positions matching TRBD1. Germline loops: CDR1 SGHRS, CDR2 YFSETQ. The CDR3 covers 15 residues. CDR3 region: CASSLTGGPSEIQYF. CDR3 DNA sequence: TGCGCCAGCAGCTTGACAGGGGGCCCATCTGAGATCCAGTACTTC.

In regard to this clone: This sample also contains other DNA sequences that code for the same CDR3. The chain is built from TRBV5-1 and TRBJ2-3, with 9 bases identical to TRBD2. Germline CDR1 SGHRS, CDR2 YFSETQ. This CDR3 has 15 amino acids. After removal of 2 bases from V and 3 bases from J, the junction contained 4 bases not matched to a gene. The CDR3: CASSLLAGGTDTQYF. CDR3 nucleotide sequence: TGCGCCAGCAGCTTACTAGCGGGTGGGACAGATACGCAGTATTTT.

This clone was found once. The chain carries TRBV30 and TRBJ1-2; 7 nucleotides agree with TRBD1. V gave up 5 bases and J gave up 6 bases; unmatched junction bases: 15. This CDR3 contains 15 residues. CDR1 and CDR2 from the germline V gene are GTSNPN and SVGIG (reference sequence). The CDR3 is CAWRLTQQGRHGYTF. The CDR3 DNA is TGTGCCTGGCGCTTAACTCAACAGGGGAGGCATGGCTACACCTTC.

This sequence joins TRBV13 and TRBJ2-1; weak D call: TRBD1 (6 bases). Germline V gives CDR1 PRHDT, CDR2 FYEKMQ (reference sequence). This CDR3 region has 13 residues. Trimming took off 7 bases at V and 7 bases at J, with 14 bases between the two ends. CDR3 coding DNA: TGTGCCAGCAACCCAAGGACAGAGAATGAGCAGTTCTTC. Amino acid sequence: CASNPRTENEQFF.

The J gene is TRBJ2-5, the V gene TRBV5-5; D is unresolved. Looked up from germline, CDR1 is SGHKS and CDR2 is YYEKEE (reference sequence). The CDR3 loop spans 13 amino acids. Trimming took off 4 bases at V and 4 bases at J, with 11 bases between the two ends. The DNA for the CDR3 is TGTGCCAGCAGCGGTCTAGACCGAGAGACCCAGTACTTC. Protein product: CASSGLDRETQYF.